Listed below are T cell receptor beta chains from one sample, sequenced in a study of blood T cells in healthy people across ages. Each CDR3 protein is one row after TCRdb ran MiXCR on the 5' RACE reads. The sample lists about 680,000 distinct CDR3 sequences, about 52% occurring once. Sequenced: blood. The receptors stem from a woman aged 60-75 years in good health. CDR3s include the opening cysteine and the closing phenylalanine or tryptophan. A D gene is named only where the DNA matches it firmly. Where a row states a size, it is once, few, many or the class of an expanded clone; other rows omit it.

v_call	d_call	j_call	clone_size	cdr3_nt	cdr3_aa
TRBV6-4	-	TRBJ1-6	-	TGTGCCAGCAGTGACTCGGAGGAGGCTGGGTCACCCCTCCACTTT	CASSDSEEAGSPLHF
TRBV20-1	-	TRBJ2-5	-	TGCAGTGCTAGAGATCCGGGACCAAGGGGGGGAAAGACCCAGTACTTC	CSARDPGPRGGKTQYF
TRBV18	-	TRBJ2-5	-	TGTGCCAGCTCAGGCGGGGGCCGAGGGACCCAGTACTTC	CASSGGGRGTQYF
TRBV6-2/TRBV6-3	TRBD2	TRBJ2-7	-	TGTGCCAGCAGTCCTCTAGCGGACTACGAGCAGTACTTC	CASSPLADYEQYF
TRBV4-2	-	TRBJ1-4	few	TGTGCCAGCAGCCAAGGACAGGCGGATGAAAAACTGTTTTTT	CASSQGQADEKLFF
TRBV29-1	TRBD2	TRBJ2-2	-	TGCAGCGTTAGGGGACCGGGACTAGCGGGAGTGATCGGGGAGCTGTTTTTT	CSVRGPGLAGVIGELFF
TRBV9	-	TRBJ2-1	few	TGTGCCAGCAGCGCATCGGAGGGGTCCTACAATGAGCAGTTCTTC	CASSASEGSYNEQFF
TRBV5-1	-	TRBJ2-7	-	TGCGCCAGCAGCGTGGCCTCAGTCTTAAATGAGCAGTACTTC	CASSVASVLNEQYF
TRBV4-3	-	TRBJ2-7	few	TGCGCCAGCAGCCAAGATTTGCGGGGCTACGAGCAGTACTTC	CASSQDLRGYEQYF
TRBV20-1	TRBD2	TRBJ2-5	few	TGCAGTGCTAATAGCGGGAGACGAGAGACCCAGTACTTC	CSANSGRRETQYF
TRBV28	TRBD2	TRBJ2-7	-	TGTGCCAGCTTTACTAGCGGGAGAATCTACGAGCAGTACTTC	CASFTSGRIYEQYF
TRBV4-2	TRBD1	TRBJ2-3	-	TGTGCCAGCAGCCAAGTCGGGACAGGGGGTCCCTACTCCTACAATGAGCAGTATTTT	CASSQVGTGGPYSYNEQYF
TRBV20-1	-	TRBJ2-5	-	TGCAGTGCTACTGACTCAGGGGAGACCCAGTACTTC	CSATDSGETQYF
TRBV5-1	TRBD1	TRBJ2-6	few	TGCGCCAGCAGCTTGGGGACAGGGAATCTTGGGGCCAACGTCCTGACTTTC	CASSLGTGNLGANVLTF
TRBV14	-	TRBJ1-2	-	TGTGCCAGCAGCCCAAACCCGGGGCCCTACTATGGCTACACCTTC	CASSPNPGPYYGYTF
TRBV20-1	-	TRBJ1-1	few	TGCAGTGCTAGTCCCACAGCCATGAACACTGAAGCTTTCTTT	CSASPTAMNTEAFF
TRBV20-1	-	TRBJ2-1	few	TGCAGTGCTAGAGGGTATTCCTACAATGAGCAGTTCTTC	CSARGYSYNEQFF
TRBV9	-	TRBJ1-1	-	TGTGCCAGCAGCGTAGGCGGACAGAACACTGAAGCTTTCTTT	CASSVGGQNTEAFF
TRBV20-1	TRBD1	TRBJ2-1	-	TGCAGTGCTAGAGATACCAGGGGGAGTTCGGGCAATGAGCAGTTCTTC	CSARDTRGSSGNEQFF
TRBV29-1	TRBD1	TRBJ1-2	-	TGCAGCGTTGAGTGGACAGGGGGCTATGGCTACACCTTC	CSVEWTGGYGYTF
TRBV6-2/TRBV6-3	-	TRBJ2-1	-	TGTGCCAGCAGTTACCCCGGGGGAAGGGGGAGCCCCTACAATGAGCAGTTCTTC	CASSYPGGRGSPYNEQFF
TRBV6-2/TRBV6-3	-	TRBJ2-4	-	TGTGCCAGCAGTTGGCAGGGGAGCGCCAAAAACATTCAGTACTTC	CASSWQGSAKNIQYF
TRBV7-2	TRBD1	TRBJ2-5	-	TGTGCCAGCAGCTTAGGGGACAGGGTTCGAGAGACCCAGTACTTC	CASSLGDRVRETQYF
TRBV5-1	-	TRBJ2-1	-	TGCGCCAGCAGCGGGAGTGTAGCAAACAATGAGCAGTTCTTC	CASSGSVANNEQFF
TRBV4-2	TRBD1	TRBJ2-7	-	TGTGCCAGCGGACGAGACAGGGGCCTCGACGAGCAGTACTTC	CASGRDRGLDEQYF
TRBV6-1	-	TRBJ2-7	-	TGTGCCAGCAGTACCCAAGAGGGAGGACCTAGATTCTACAATGAGCAGTACTTC	CASSTQEGGPRFYNEQYF
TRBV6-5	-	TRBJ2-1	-	TGTGCCAGCAGTTACTACGGAACTAGCAGGAATGAGCAGTTCTTC	CASSYYGTSRNEQFF
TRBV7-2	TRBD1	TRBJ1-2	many	TGTGCCAGCAGCTTAGACGGACAGGTCTATGGCTACACCTTC	CASSLDGQVYGYTF
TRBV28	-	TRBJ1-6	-	TGTGCCAGCAGTTTTTGGACAGTAGATAATTCACCCCTCCACTTT	CASSFWTVDNSPLHF
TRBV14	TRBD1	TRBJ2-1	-	TGTGCCAGCAGCCAATCGTGGACAGGGGGATACAATGAGCAGTTCTTC	CASSQSWTGGYNEQFF
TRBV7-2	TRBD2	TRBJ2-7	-	TGTGCCAGCAGCTCCCATAGCGGGGAATCCTACAATGAGCAGTACTTC	CASSSHSGESYNEQYF
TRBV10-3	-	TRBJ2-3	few	TGTGCCATCAGTGAGTCTTCGGATACGCAGTATTTT	CAISESSDTQYF
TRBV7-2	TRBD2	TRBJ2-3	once	TGTGCCAGCAGCTTAAAAGTCCGGACTAGCGGTGATACGCAGTATTTT	CASSLKVRTSGDTQYF
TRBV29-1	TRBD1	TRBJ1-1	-	TGCAGCGTGAAAACAGGGGGACCCGACACTGAAGCTTTCTTT	CSVKTGGPDTEAFF
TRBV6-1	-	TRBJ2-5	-	TGTGCCAGCAGTGAACAGGGACGCCAAGGGACCCAGTACTTC	CASSEQGRQGTQYF
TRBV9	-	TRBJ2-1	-	TGTGCCAGCAGCGTGGGTCCTATTTACAATGAGCAGTTCTTC	CASSVGPIYNEQFF
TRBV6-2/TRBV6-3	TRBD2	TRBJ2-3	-	TGTGCCAGCGGACCACGCCCCGCCGGGACTAGCGGGAGGATGAGCACAGATACGCAGTATTTT	CASGPRPAGTSGRMSTDTQYF
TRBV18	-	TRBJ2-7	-	TGTGCCAGCTCACCAGTGAACGGGTACGAGCAGTACTTC	CASSPVNGYEQYF
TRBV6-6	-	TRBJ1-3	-	TGTGCCAGCAGACCTAATACGGACAGCTCTGGAAACACCATATATTTT	CASRPNTDSSGNTIYF
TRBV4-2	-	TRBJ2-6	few	TGTGCCAGCAGTAGGGATCTTTCCAGCTCTGGGGCCAACGTCCTGACTTTC	CASSRDLSSSGANVLTF
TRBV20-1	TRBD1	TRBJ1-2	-	TGCAGTGCAAAAGGGACAGGGGGAACCAACTATGGCTACACCTTC	CSAKGTGGTNYGYTF
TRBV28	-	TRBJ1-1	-	TGTGCCAGCAGTCCTCCCCCGCTCATGAACACTGAAGCTTTCTTT	CASSPPPLMNTEAFF
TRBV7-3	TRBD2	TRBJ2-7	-	TGTGCCAGCAGTCGAGCGGGAGGATGGGACGAGCAGTACTTC	CASSRAGGWDEQYF